This T cell receptor beta chain comes out of a study of T cells expressing NK-cell markers (TCRdb year 2020). Looking at the study overall: TCR beta-chain repertoires were profiled in sorted CD3+CD56+NKG2C+, CD3+CD56+NKG2C- and CD3+CD56-NKG2C+ T-cell subsets from about 8 donors. Among the eight sequenced donors, seven were HCMV-seropositive and one was HCMV-seronegative. The eight sequenced donors were randomly selected healthy volunteers, three men and five women. Sequencing of the libraries produced 2 x 150 bp reads on Illumina HiSeq 2000/2500, MiSeq or NextSeq.

A word on this clonotype: No antigen is known for it.

The listed sequencing device is Illumina HiSeq 2000. TCR beta cDNA libraries were prepared using 5'RACE template switching, which introduced a universal primer site and unique molecular identifiers. cDNA synthesis was primed from the TCR beta constant segment and was followed by two successive PCR amplification steps. The original methods were these. Reads were demultiplexed and grouped by UMI with MIGEC, and clonotypes were assembled and quantified with MiTCR. To exclude erroneous sequences, only TCR cDNA sequences supported by at least two reads were retained. The tcR package was used for downstream repertoire analysis, and clonotypes were matched between fractions using CDR3 nucleotide sequence together with V segment. VDJmatch was used to annotate antigen specificity against VDJdb, with one amino acid substitution in CDR3 allowed. TCRdb reprocessed the reads; each CDR3 protein sequence makes one entry, and DNA is unavailable. TCRdb assigned the V and J calls; the authors' analysis was not used. The table kept for this sample lists 500,000 to 700,000 distinct CDR3 sequences. Roughly 3.4% of the sample goes to the ten largest clones.

The investigation overall reported the following: For about 6 donors, the dominant CD3+CD56+NKG2C+ clonotypes were among the top 10 CD8+ clonotypes and accounted for about 1.0-7.5% of CD8+ T cells. Whether the expanded NKG2C-expressing T cell clones were specific for HCMV antigens remained unclear. Those dominant clonotypes were again the most abundant among CD3+CD56-NKG2C+ cells in four donors, at about 25-60.1%.

HCMV-specific IgG was detected in serum with a commercial ELISA kit to determine HCMV serostatus. Ficoll density gradient centrifugation was used to isolate peripheral blood mononuclear cells from blood. The sequence derives from a man aged 18 to 29 in good health. Donor details come from another sample of the same person, matched by shared clones. Sequenced sample: blood T cells: a sorted CD56 or NKG2C T cell subset, CD4+ or CD8+ T cells, or bulk PBMC T cells (not recorded which).

The CDR3 protein: CASRPSRLADYEQYF. Here the chain combines TRBV6-1 and TRBJ2-7; there is no DNA to check the TCRdb D call of TRBD2. From the cysteine through the phenylalanine, the CDR3 covers 15 amino acids. The protein alone is recorded here. The germline V gene specifies MNHNS as CDR1 and SASEGT as CDR2.